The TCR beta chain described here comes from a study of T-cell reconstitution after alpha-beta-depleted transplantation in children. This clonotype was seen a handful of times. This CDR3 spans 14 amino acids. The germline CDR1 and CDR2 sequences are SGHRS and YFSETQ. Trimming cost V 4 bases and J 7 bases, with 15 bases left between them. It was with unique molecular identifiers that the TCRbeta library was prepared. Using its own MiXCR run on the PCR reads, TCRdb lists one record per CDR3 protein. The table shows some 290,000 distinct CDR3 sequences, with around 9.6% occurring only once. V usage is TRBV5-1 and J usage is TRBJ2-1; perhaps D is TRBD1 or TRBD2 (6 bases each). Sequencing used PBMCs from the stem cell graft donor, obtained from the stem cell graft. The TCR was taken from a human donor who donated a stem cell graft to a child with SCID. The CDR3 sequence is CASSGGLASNEQFF. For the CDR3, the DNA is TGCGCCAGCAGCGGGGGGCTAGCGAGTAATGAGCAGTTCTTC.